This T cell receptor beta chain was captured in a study of blood T cell repertoires in COVID-19. The overall study: Italy, Spain and the United States were the sources of the convalescent and acute COVID-19 samples. PBMCs, B-cell-depleted T cells, or T cells were the source of the cDNA or gDNA that made up the material.

V was shortened by 3 bases and J by 10 bases, with 10 bases between the two germline ends. Germline loops: CDR1 KGHSH, CDR2 LQKENI. The CDR3 length is 13 residues. TCRdb's copy holds only in-frame clones and misses some; the assay was immunoSEQ multiplex PCR. Of approximately 150,000 clones in the sample, more than 75% were seen once. The sample was peripheral blood. This receptor was obtained from a man between 65 and 85 years old with acute or convalescent COVID-19. V and J are TRBV18 and TRBJ1-6; D is uncertain. The CDR3 reads CASSPPTPSPLHF. CDR3 coding DNA: TGTGCCAGCTCACCCCCGACTCCCTCACCCCTCCACTTT.